The next 8 T cell receptor beta chains were all read from a single sample in a study of T cell responses to AZD1222 COVID-19 vaccine. Libraries were prepared by immunoSEQ multiplex PCR; TCRdb keeps only in-frame clonotypes and omits some of them. The profile shows around 130,000 clones, over 90% of them singletons. The sequencing used peripheral blood, collected on day 0 of AZD1222 vaccination. All receptors derive from an adult in good health.

J is TRBJ1-1 and V is TRBV20-1; D gene uncertain. The V end was cut by 2 bases, the J end by 5 bases, with 6 bases between. The CDR3 is 11 amino acids. CDR1 and CDR2 from the germline V gene are DFQATT and SNEGSKA (reference sequence). The chain's CDR3 is CSARNPTEAFF. DNA of the CDR3: TGCAGTGCTAGAAATCCAACTGAAGCTTTCTTT.

This clone showed up many times. The chain has TRBV16 and TRBJ2-5, with D tentatively TRBD2 (5 bases). CDR3 length: 16 amino acids. CDR1 is KGHSY and CDR2 is FQNENV in the germline V gene. V dropped 0 bases and J dropped 2 bases, with 13 bases sitting between them. DNA of the CDR3: TGTGCCAGCAGCCAATCGGGAGCAGATATTCAAGAGACCCAGTACTTC. Translated: CASSQSGADIQETQYF.

The gene calls are TRBV7-6 and TRBJ1-2; a weak D match, TRBD1 (6 bases). Germline V gives CDR1 SGHVS, CDR2 FNYEAQ. With 2 bases removed from V and 0 bases from J, the gap between germline ends came to 10 bases. This CDR3 spans 15 amino acids. DNA for the CDR3: TGTGCCAGCAGCTTAAGACAGGCAACTAACTATGGCTACACCTTC. Amino acid sequence: CASSLRQATNYGYTF.

The CDR3 nucleotides read TGTGCCAGCAGTTTCTCAGGGGGGACCCATCAGCCCCAGCATTTT. This gives the protein CASSFSGGTHQPQHF. The chain has TRBV27 and TRBJ1-5; 7 nucleotides line up with TRBD1. V was pared by 3 bases and J by 5 bases, with 7 bases of the junction left unmatched. CDR1 and CDR2 (germline): MNHEY, SMNVEV (reference sequence). This CDR3 comprises 15 residues.

The chain is built from TRBV5-1 and TRBJ2-2, with D perhaps TRBD2 (6 bases). Trimming took 5 bases from V and 3 from J, leaving 14 bases between them. The CDR3 runs 15 residues. The germline gives CDR1 SGHRS, CDR2 YFSETQ. CDR3 nucleotides: TGCGCCAGCAGGGGGGGTTCTACGTACACCGGGGAGCTGTTTTTT. This codes for CASRGGSTYTGELFF.

The chain recombines TRBV24-1 with TRBJ2-5; D is unresolved. Per the germline V gene, CDR1 is KGHDR and CDR2 is SFDVKD. CDR3 length equals 15 residues. V shed 6 bases and J shed 5 bases, with 18 bases lying between them. The CDR3 is CATSSSAIRRETQYF. CDR3 nucleotides: TGTGCCACCAGTTCCTCGGCGATAAGAAGGGAGACCCAGTACTTC.

The CDR3: CASSLRTGQGAGNTIYF. The DNA for the CDR3 is TGTGCCAGCAGTTTGAGAACGGGACAGGGGGCTGGAAACACCATATATTTT. J is TRBJ1-3 and V is TRBV28, with 11 nucleotides matching TRBD1. The V gene's germline CDR1 is MDHEN and CDR2 SYDVKM. The CDR3 is 17 residues long. The J segment lost 2 bases and the V segment lost 3 bases, leaving 6 bases of the junction unmatched.

V gene TRBV30 combines with J gene TRBJ1-4; D is uncertain. Trimming took 2 bases from V and 2 from J, leaving 9 bases between them. Germline V gene data show CDR1 as GTSNPN and CDR2 as SVGIG (reference sequence). The CDR3 loop spans 14 amino acids. CDR3 sequence: CAWSQTGTNEKLFF. DNA for the CDR3: TGTGCCTGGAGTCAGACGGGGACTAATGAAAAACTGTTTTTT.